This T cell receptor beta chain is from a study of blood T cell repertoires in COVID-19. About the research overall: Spain, Italy and the United States supplied samples that represented acute and convalescent COVID-19. The analysed material was cDNA or gDNA that came from T cells, B-cell-depleted T cells, or PBMCs.

CDR3 length equals 13 residues. Trimming left V 0 bases short and J 5 bases short, with 7 bases between. In the original workflow: Amplified reference gene primers provided the basis for estimating nucleated cell counts. Only in-frame clones appear in the TCRdb table, and some are missing; sequencing was by immunoSEQ multiplex PCR. V, J and clone size reflect that table, while D and trimming were determined from the DNA. This table has more than 110,000 clones, about 86% appearing once. In regard to this clone: This specimen includes other DNA sequences encoding the same CDR3.

The chain joins TRBV12-3 or TRBV12-4 to TRBJ2-5; D may be TRBD2 (5 bases). Sequenced material: peripheral blood. The source is a woman aged 40 to 50 with acute or convalescent COVID-19. The CDR3 sequence: CASSLAGVETQYF. Here the CDR3 DNA reads TGTGCCAGCAGTTTAGCGGGAGTGGAGACCCAGTACTTC.